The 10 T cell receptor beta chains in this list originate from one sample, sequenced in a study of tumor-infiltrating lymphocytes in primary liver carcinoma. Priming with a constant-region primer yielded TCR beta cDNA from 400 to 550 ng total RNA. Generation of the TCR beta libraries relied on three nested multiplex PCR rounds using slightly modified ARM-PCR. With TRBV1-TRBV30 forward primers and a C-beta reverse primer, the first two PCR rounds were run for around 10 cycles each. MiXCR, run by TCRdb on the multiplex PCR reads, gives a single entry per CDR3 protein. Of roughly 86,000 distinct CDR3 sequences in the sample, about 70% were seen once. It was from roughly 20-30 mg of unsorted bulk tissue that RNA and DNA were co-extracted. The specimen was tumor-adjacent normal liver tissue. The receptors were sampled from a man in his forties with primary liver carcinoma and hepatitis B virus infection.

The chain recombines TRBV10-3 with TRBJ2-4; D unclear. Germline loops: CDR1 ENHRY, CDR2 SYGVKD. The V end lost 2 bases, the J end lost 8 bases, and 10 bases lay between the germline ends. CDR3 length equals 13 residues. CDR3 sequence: CAISELTKDIQYF. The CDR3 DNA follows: TGTGCCATCAGTGAGCTAACTAAAGACATTCAGTACTTC.

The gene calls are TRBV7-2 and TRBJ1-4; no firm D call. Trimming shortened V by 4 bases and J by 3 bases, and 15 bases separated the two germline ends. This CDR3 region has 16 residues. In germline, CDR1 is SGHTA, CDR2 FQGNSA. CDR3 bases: TGTGCCAGCAGCTCCGGACGTCTGACCGCTAATGAAAAACTGTTTTTT. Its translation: CASSSGRLTANEKLFF.

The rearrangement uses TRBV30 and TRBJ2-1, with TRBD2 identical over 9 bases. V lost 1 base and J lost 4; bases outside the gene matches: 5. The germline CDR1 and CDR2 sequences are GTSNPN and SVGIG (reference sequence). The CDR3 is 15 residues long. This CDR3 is CAWSAIAGAYNEQFF. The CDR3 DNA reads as TGTGCCTGGAGTGCTATAGCGGGAGCATACAATGAGCAGTTCTTC.

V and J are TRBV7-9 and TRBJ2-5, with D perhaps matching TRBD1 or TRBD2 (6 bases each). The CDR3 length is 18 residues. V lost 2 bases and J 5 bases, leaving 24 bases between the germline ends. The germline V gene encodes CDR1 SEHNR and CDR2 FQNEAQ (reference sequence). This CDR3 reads CASSLMGALTSFGETQYF. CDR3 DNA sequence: TGTGCCAGCAGCTTAATGGGGGCACTTACTAGCTTTGGGGAGACCCAGTACTTC.

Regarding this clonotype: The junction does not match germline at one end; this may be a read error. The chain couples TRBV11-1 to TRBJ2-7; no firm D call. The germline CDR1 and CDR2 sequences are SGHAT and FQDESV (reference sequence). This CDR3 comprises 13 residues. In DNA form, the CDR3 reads TGTGCCGGCAGCTTACTCGGACCATACGAGCCGTACTTC. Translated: CAGSLLGPYEPYF.

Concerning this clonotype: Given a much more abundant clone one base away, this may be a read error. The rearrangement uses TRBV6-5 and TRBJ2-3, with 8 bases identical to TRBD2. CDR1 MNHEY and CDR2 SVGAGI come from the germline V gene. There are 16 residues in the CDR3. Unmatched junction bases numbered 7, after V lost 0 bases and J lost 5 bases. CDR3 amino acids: CASSYSGGRPGDTQYF. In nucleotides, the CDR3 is TGTGCCAGCAGTTACTCTGGCGGGAGGCCAGGAGATACGCAGTATTTT.

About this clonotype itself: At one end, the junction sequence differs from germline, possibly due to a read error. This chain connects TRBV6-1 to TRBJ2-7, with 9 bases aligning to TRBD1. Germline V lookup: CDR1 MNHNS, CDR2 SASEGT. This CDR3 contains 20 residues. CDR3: CTSSERVPGQGGWSSYEQYF. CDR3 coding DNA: TGTACCAGCAGTGAAAGGGTTCCGGGACAGGGAGGATGGAGCTCCTACGAGCAGTACTTC.

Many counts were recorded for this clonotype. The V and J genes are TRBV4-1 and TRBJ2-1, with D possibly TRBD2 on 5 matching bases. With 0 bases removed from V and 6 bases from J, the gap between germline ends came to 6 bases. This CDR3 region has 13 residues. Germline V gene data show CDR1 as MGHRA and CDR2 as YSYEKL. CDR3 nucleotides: TGCGCCAGCAGCCAAGAAGGAGGCAATGAGCAGTTCTTC. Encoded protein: CASSQEGGNEQFF.

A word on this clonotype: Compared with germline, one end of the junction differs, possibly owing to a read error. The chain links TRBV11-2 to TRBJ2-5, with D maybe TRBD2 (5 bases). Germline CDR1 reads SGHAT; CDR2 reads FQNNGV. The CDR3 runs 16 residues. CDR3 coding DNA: TGTGCCAGCAACTTAGATCAACGGGAAGGGAGAGAGGCCCAGTACTTC. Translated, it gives CASNLDQREGREAQYF.

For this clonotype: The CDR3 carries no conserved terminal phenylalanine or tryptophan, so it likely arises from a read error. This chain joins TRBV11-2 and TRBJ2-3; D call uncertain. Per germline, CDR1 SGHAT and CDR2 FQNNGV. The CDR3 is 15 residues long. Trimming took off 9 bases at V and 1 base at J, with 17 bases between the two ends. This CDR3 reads CARSQGTPGTDTQYL. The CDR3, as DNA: TGTGCCAGAAGCCAAGGAACTCCAGGCACAGATACGCAGTATCTT.